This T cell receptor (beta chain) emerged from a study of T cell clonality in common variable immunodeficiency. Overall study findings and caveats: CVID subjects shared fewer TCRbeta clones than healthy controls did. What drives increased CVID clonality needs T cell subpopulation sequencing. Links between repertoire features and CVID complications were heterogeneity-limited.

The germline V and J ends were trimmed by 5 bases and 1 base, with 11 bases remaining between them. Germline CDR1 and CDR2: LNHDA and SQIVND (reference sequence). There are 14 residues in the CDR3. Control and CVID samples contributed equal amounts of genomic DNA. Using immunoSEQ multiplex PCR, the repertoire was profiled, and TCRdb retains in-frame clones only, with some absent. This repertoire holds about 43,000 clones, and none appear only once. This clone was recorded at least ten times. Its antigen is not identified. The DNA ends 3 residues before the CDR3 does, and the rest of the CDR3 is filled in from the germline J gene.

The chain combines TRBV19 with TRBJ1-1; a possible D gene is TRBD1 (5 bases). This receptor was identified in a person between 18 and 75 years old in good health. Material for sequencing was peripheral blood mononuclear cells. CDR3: CASSSNQGNTEAFF. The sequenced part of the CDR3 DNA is TGTGCCAGTAGTTCTAACCAGGGGAACACTGAA.